This passage covers 15 T cell receptor beta chains from one sample sequenced in a study of CD8 T cells in Susac syndrome. After extraction with the RNeasy kit, roughly 0.5 to 1 ug of the RNA was reverse transcribed using random hexamers. TCRdb itself ran the immunoSEQ multiplex PCR reads through MiXCR, one entry per CDR3 protein. This repertoire shows about 150,000 distinct CDR3 sequences, 85% to 95% found once; its top ten account for 0.15% to 0.2%. Sequencing used CD8+ T cells from PBMCs. The receptors were sampled from a human donor with Susac syndrome.

The rearrangement links TRBV7-9 to TRBJ1-2; D ambiguous. CDR1 is SEHNR, CDR2 FQNEAQ, per germline (reference sequence). The CDR3 runs 14 residues. Trimming took 8 bases from V and 4 from J, leaving 17 bases between them. CDR3 protein: CASESGLSGYGYTF. The CDR3 region has the DNA TGTGCCAGCGAGAGCGGTCTCTCCGGCTATGGCTACACCTTC.

The gene calls are TRBV9 and TRBJ2-7, with TRBD1 identical over 8 bases. Germline lookup yields CDR1 SGDLS and CDR2 YYNGEE. V shed 3 bases, J shed 2 bases, and the junction held 7 bases outside the gene matches. This CDR3 spans 15 amino acids. The CDR3 sequence: CASSATGALTYEQYF. The CDR3 DNA follows: TGTGCCAGCAGCGCGACAGGGGCACTAACCTACGAGCAGTACTTC.

CDR3 residues: CASSRDRGGLEQYF. The CDR3 DNA reads TGTGCCAGCAGCCGAGACAGGGGAGGACTCGAGCAGTACTTC. This chain links TRBV14 with TRBJ2-7, with TRBD1 matching over 8 bases. The CDR3 contains 14 residues. J gave up 6 bases and V 4 bases, and 8 bases lay outside the gene matches. Germline V CDR1 and CDR2: SGHDN, FVKESK.

The chain couples TRBV29-1 to TRBJ1-2; maybe TRBD1 (6 bases). V dropped 3 bases and J dropped 0 bases, with 8 bases sitting between them. CDR3 length: 13 amino acids. Germline CDR1 reads SQVTM; CDR2 reads ANQGSEA. The chain's CDR3 is CSVDSGANYGYTF. The DNA for the CDR3 is TGCAGCGTTGATTCAGGGGCTAACTATGGCTACACCTTC.

V gene TRBV5-6 combines with J gene TRBJ2-1; D may match TRBD1 or TRBD2 (5 bases each). In germline, CDR1 is SGHDT, CDR2 YYEEEE. V lost 4 bases and J lost 12, with 17 bases in between. This CDR3 contains 13 residues. DNA for the CDR3: TGTGCCAGCAGCGACTCCCGGGACCAGGCGCAGTTCTTC. Amino acid sequence: CASSDSRDQAQFF.

The chain employs TRBV4-1 and TRBJ2-1, with 9 bases that match TRBD2. The CDR3 contains 18 residues. Germline V lookup: CDR1 MGHRA, CDR2 YSYEKL. V lost 0 bases to trimming and J lost 1 base; unmatched junction nucleotides: 7. DNA of the CDR3: TGCGCCAGCAGCCAAGACGGCGGGAGGGCCGTATCCTACAATGAGCAGTTCTTC. Its protein product is CASSQDGGRAVSYNEQFF.

The genes are TRBV7-6 and TRBJ2-7, with TRBD2 as a possible D gene (5 bases). Trimming removed 5 bases at V and 4 bases at J, with 12 bases between. Germline V lookup: CDR1 SGHVS, CDR2 FNYEAQ. The CDR3 consists of 13 residues. CDR3 amino acids: CASSRGLQYEQYF. Here the CDR3 DNA reads TGTGCCAGCAGCCGAGGACTGCAATACGAGCAGTACTTC.

The genes are TRBV7-9 and TRBJ2-4; TRBD1 matches 7 bases. The CDR3 covers 13 residues. Trimming cost V 5 bases and J 11 bases; bases outside gene matches: 9. The germline gives CDR1 SEHNR, CDR2 FQNEAQ (reference sequence). As DNA, the CDR3 is TGTGCCAGCAGCGCTCTCGACAGGGCTTTTCAGTACTTC. Translating it yields CASSALDRAFQYF. Together with reference TRBV7-9 and TRBJ2-4, the CDR3 gives the full variable domain: DTGVSQNPRHKITKRGQNVTFRCDPISEHNRLYWYRQTLGQGPEFLTYFQNEAQLEKSRLLSDRFSAERPKGSFSTLEIQRTEQGDSAMYLCASSALDRAFQYFGAGTRLSVL.

V and J are TRBV7-8 and TRBJ1-1; D not certain. The CDR3 loop spans 12 amino acids. Germline V CDR1 and CDR2: SGHVS, FQNEAQ. The V end lost 1 base, the J end lost 7 bases, and 7 bases lay between the germline ends. The CDR3 bases are TGTGCCAGCAGCTTAGGTTCCCTTGAAGCTTTCTTT. Residues: CASSLGSLEAFF.

This clonotype was seen a handful of times. The rearrangement links TRBV28 to TRBJ2-1; possibly TRBD1 for D (6 bases). The CDR3 covers 15 residues. V was cut by 4 bases and J by 0 bases, with 10 bases left in between. CDR1 and CDR2 from the germline V gene are MDHEN and SYDVKM. This CDR3 is CASSYDRSSYNEQFF. DNA of the CDR3: TGTGCCAGCAGTTATGACAGGAGCTCCTACAATGAGCAGTTCTTC.

V gene TRBV4-2 combines with J gene TRBJ2-1, with unresolved D. V was trimmed by 0 bases and J by 7 bases, leaving 7 bases between them. Germline V lookup: CDR1 LGHNA, CDR2 YNFKEQ. There are 13 residues in the CDR3. In DNA form, the CDR3 reads TGTGCCAGCAGCCAAGATATAGGGAATGAGCAGTTCTTC. Amino acids: CASSQDIGNEQFF.

J is TRBJ1-5 and V is TRBV28, with a weak D call TRBD1 (6 bases). Germline CDR1 and CDR2: MDHEN and SYDVKM. The CDR3 length is 12 residues. The V end lost 5 bases, the J end lost 5 bases, and 7 bases lay between the germline ends. The CDR3 DNA is TGTGCCAGCAGTCGGGGGCATCAGCCCCAGCATTTT. It yields the protein CASSRGHQPQHF.

This chain uses TRBV9 with TRBJ2-1; D possibly corresponds to TRBD2 (7 bases). V lost 1 base and J lost 4, with 12 bases in between. CDR1 is SGDLS and CDR2 is YYNGEE in the germline V gene. The CDR3 contains 15 residues. CDR3 sequence reads: CASSVTGGRYNEQFF. The CDR3 region has the DNA TGTGCCAGCAGCGTAACCGGGGGGCGGTACAATGAGCAGTTCTTC.

V is TRBV18 and J is TRBJ1-3; D is undetermined. V lost 0 bases and J lost 4, with 4 bases in between. The CDR3 is 13 amino acids. The V gene's germline CDR1 is KGHSH and CDR2 LQKENI. For the CDR3, the DNA is TGTGCCAGCTCACCACCGCCGGGAAACACCATATATTTT. Its protein product is CASSPPPGNTIYF.

The rearrangement uses TRBV27 and TRBJ2-1, with D hard to call. The V end lost 5 bases, the J end lost 5 bases, and 13 bases lay between the germline ends. CDR3 length equals 14 residues. Germline V gives CDR1 MNHEY, CDR2 SMNVEV (reference sequence). The CDR3 reads CASSVGPSHNEQFF. CDR3 coding DNA: TGTGCCAGCAGTGTAGGACCTTCCCACAATGAGCAGTTCTTC.